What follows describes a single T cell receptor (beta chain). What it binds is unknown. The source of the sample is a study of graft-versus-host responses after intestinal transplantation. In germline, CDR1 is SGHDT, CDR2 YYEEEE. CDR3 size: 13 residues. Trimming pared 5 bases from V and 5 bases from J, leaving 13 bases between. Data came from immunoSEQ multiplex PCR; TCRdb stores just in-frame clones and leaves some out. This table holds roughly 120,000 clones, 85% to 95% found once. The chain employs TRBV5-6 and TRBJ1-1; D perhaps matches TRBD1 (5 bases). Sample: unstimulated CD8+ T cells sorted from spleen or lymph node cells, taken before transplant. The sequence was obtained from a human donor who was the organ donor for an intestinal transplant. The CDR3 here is CASRRWGGTEAFF. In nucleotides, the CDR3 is TGTGCCAGCAGGAGATGGGGGGGAACTGAAGCTTTCTTT. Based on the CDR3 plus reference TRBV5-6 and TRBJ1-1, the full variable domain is DAGVTQSPTHLIKTRGQQVTLRCSPKSGHDTVSWYQQALGQGPQFIFQYYEEEERQRGNFPDRFSGHQFPNYSSELNVNALLLGDSALYLCASRRWGGTEAFFGQGTRLTVV.